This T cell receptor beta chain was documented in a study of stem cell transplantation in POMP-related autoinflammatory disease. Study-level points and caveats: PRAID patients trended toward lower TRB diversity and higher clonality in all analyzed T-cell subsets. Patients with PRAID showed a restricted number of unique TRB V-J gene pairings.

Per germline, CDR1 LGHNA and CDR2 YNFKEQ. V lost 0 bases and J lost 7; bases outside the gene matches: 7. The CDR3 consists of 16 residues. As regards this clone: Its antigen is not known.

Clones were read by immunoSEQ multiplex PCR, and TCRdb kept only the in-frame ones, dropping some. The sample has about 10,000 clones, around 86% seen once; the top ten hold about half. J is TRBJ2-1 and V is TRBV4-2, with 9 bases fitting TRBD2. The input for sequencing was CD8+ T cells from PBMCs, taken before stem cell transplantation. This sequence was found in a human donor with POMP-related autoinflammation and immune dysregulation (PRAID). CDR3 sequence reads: CASSQERREGRNEQFF. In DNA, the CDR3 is TGTGCCAGCAGCCAAGAGAGGCGGGAGGGCCGTAATGAGCAGTTCTTC.